What follows are 21 T cell receptor beta chains derived from one specimen sequenced in a study of shared clonotypes between healthy human individuals. Method: immunoSEQ multiplex PCR; TCRdb's copy keeps in-frame clones and lacks some. Here the sample spans about 980,000 clones, more than 75% being singletons. The material sequenced was memory CD4+ T cells sorted from blood. Subset specified: CD45RA-negative fraction. The receptors here all came from a man younger than 30 in good health.

V is TRBV6-1 and J is TRBJ1-2; 10 bases are a match to TRBD1. The germline V gene has CDR1 MNHNS and CDR2 SASEGT. The length of the CDR3 is 14 residues. V was pared by 6 bases and J by 2 bases, with 3 bases of the junction left unmatched. The CDR3 DNA reads as TGTGCCAGCAGGATGGACAGGGGGAACTATGGCTACACCTTC. Protein sequence: CASRMDRGNYGYTF.

The CDR3 loop reads CASTKGDVTYEQYF. The CDR3, as DNA: TGTGCCAGCACCAAGGGGGACGTAACCTACGAGCAGTACTTC. The chain recombines TRBV6-1 with TRBJ2-7; D is perhaps TRBD1 (6 bases). This CDR3 contains 14 residues. Germline V lookup: CDR1 MNHNS, CDR2 SASEGT. With 7 bases removed from V and 2 bases from J, the gap between germline ends came to 15 bases.

In this sample, this clone turned up a few times. This rearrangement joins TRBV11-2 to TRBJ2-7, with D hard to call. V lost 4 bases and J lost 7, with 8 bases in between. The CDR3 sequence is 11 residues long. The germline V gene encodes CDR1 SGHAT and CDR2 FQNNGV. The CDR3 here is CASSSAKEQYF. The CDR3 coding sequence is TGTGCCAGCAGCTCCGCTAAAGAGCAGTACTTC.

The CDR3 here is CASSGGGLGNQPQHF. The DNA for the CDR3 is TGTGCCAGTAGTGGGGGGGGACTCGGGAATCAGCCCCAGCATTTT. The rearrangement joins TRBV19 to TRBJ1-5, with D perhaps TRBD1 (5 bases). From germline, CDR1 is LNHDA and CDR2 SQIVND (reference sequence). CDR3 size: 15 residues. Trimming shortened V by 5 bases and J by 4 bases, and 15 bases separated the two germline ends.

The V call is TRBV5-1, the J call TRBJ2-2; 8 nucleotides align to TRBD2. V gave up 0 bases and J gave up 0 bases; unmatched junction bases: 4. CDR3 size: 17 residues. In germline, CDR1 is SGHRS, CDR2 YFSETQ. Here the CDR3 DNA reads TGCGCCAGCAGCTTGGTGTTCGGGGGGGCGAACACCGGGGAGCTGTTTTTT. It translates to CASSLVFGGANTGELFF.

V and J are TRBV29-1 and TRBJ2-3; 8 bases agree with TRBD1. V was clipped by 6 bases and J by 5 bases; unmatched bases: 7. Germline-derived CDR1 and CDR2 are SQVTM and ANQGSEA. CDR3 length: 13 amino acids. The CDR3 sequence: CSVGDRYLDTQYF. The DNA of the CDR3 is TGCAGCGTCGGGGACAGGTACCTAGATACGCAGTATTTT.

The chain recombines TRBV6-6 with TRBJ1-1; tentatively, D is TRBD1 (5 bases). Germline values: CDR1 MNHNY, CDR2 SVGAGI (reference sequence). The CDR3 spans 12 residues. Trimming took 4 bases from V and 8 from J, leaving 11 bases between them. As DNA, the CDR3 is TGTGCCAGCAGTTCCTACAGGAGAGAAGCTTTCTTT. It translates to CASSSYRREAFF.

This rearrangement joins TRBV4-1 to TRBJ2-1, with 9 nucleotides matching TRBD1. V lost 2 bases, J lost 12 bases, and 11 bases stayed unmatched. Germline values: CDR1 MGHRA, CDR2 YSYEKL. The CDR3 has 15 residues. CDR3 loop: CASSQQQGAVMGQFF. The CDR3 DNA reads as TGCGCCAGCAGCCAACAACAGGGGGCGGTGATGGGGCAGTTCTTC.

V gene TRBV4-1 combines with J gene TRBJ2-5, with a possible D match to TRBD1 (6 bases). Trimming cost V 8 bases and J 1 base, with 11 bases left between them. There are 13 residues in the CDR3. Germline V gene data show CDR1 as MGHRA and CDR2 as YSYEKL. Written as DNA, the CDR3 is TGCGCCAGCTCACAGGGCACCCAAGAGACCCAGTACTTC. This gives the protein CASSQGTQETQYF.

The V and J genes are TRBV2 and TRBJ2-1, with 7 positions matching TRBD2. Germline assignment: CDR1 SNHLY and CDR2 FYNNEI. This CDR3 region has 14 residues. V shed 4 bases, J shed 5 bases, and the junction held 5 bases outside the gene matches. Here the CDR3 reads CASSGGRTHNEQFF. CDR3 DNA sequence: TGTGCCAGCAGTGGCGGGAGAACCCACAATGAGCAGTTCTTC.

The CDR3 region has the DNA TGTGCCAGCAGCTTAAGGGGGACCACCGGGGAGCTGTTTTTT. Encoded protein: CASSLRGTTGELFF. The V and J genes are TRBV7-2 and TRBJ2-2; a weak D match, TRBD1 (6 bases). The V gene lost 2 bases and the J gene lost 4 bases, with 8 bases spanning the gap. Germline assignment: CDR1 SGHTA and CDR2 FQGNSA. This CDR3 spans 14 amino acids. The whole variable domain, remainder taken from reference TRBV7-2 and TRBJ2-2, is GAGVSQSPSNKVTEKGKDVELRCDPISGHTALYWYRQSLGQGLEFLIYFQGNSAPDKSGLPSDRFSAERTGGSVSTLTIQRTQQEDSAVYLCASSLRGTTGELFFGEGSRLTVL.

In DNA, the CDR3 is TGTGCCAGCTCACCTATCGGGGGAGAGACCCAGTACTTC. It is translated as CASSPIGGETQYF. This sequence joins TRBV18 and TRBJ2-5, with D tentatively TRBD2 (6 bases). Germline V gene sequence: CDR1 KGHSH, CDR2 LQKENI. This CDR3 spans 13 amino acids. V was clipped by 3 bases and J by 4 bases, with 9 bases between them.

The genes are TRBV10-2 and TRBJ1-1; 9 positions match TRBD1. The CDR3 runs to 14 residues. J was trimmed by 6 bases and V by 3 bases; bases with no gene match: 5. Germline V gene lookup returns CDR1 WSHSY and CDR2 SAAADI. CDR3 amino acids: CASSDRQGVSEAFF. In DNA, the CDR3 is TGCGCCAGCAGTGATCGACAGGGGGTTTCTGAAGCTTTCTTT.

The chain uses TRBV10-3 and TRBJ1-2; D remains ambiguous. The ends were cut back, 10 bases at V and 3 bases at J, with 15 bases in the middle. This CDR3 contains 13 residues. CDR1 ENHRY and CDR2 SYGVKD come from the germline V gene. CDR3 residues: CASTLSRDYGYTF. The DNA of the CDR3 is TGTGCCAGCACACTGTCACGGGACTATGGCTACACCTTC.

The rearrangement joins TRBV6-5 to TRBJ2-2, with D hard to call. The CDR3 has 14 residues. From germline, CDR1 is MNHEY and CDR2 SVGAGI. V dropped 8 bases and J dropped 3 bases, with 13 bases sitting between them. This CDR3 reads CASRRSGDTGELFF. CDR3 nucleotides: TGTGCCAGCCGGCGTTCTGGGGACACCGGGGAGCTGTTTTTT.

J is TRBJ1-5 and V is TRBV9, with 8 bases aligning to TRBD1. V was clipped by 4 bases and J by 6 bases; unmatched bases: 6. The CDR3 is made up of 14 amino acids. The germline gives CDR1 SGDLS, CDR2 YYNGEE. The CDR3 loop is CASSFGQGIQPQHF. Written as DNA, the CDR3 is TGTGCCAGCAGCTTCGGACAGGGTATTCAGCCCCAGCATTTT. Full variable domain (missing parts from reference TRBV9 and TRBJ1-5): DSGVTQTPKHLITATGQRVTLRCSPRSGDLSVYWYQQSLDQGLQFLIQYYNGEERAKGNILERFSAQQFPDLHSELNLSSLELGDSALYFCASSFGQGIQPQHFGDGTRLSIL.

The chain carries TRBV9 and TRBJ2-6; the D gene is possibly TRBD2 (5 bases). The CDR3 runs to 18 residues. Germline values: CDR1 SGDLS, CDR2 YYNGEE. Trimming removed 4 bases from V and 0 bases from J, with 17 bases in between. The CDR3 loop reads CASSPGPGKSSGANVLTF. The CDR3 nucleotides are TGTGCCAGCAGCCCCGGGCCGGGGAAGAGCTCTGGGGCCAACGTCCTGACTTTC. Variable domain in full (rest from reference TRBV9 and TRBJ2-6): DSGVTQTPKHLITATGQRVTLRCSPRSGDLSVYWYQQSLDQGLQFLIQYYNGEERAKGNILERFSAQQFPDLHSELNLSSLELGDSALYFCASSPGPGKSSGANVLTFGAGSRLTVL.

The gene calls are TRBV19 and TRBJ2-1; 12 nucleotides align to TRBD2. V was clipped by 5 bases and J by 6 bases; unmatched bases: 5. CDR3 length: 15 amino acids. Germline values: CDR1 LNHDA, CDR2 SQIVND (reference sequence). This chain's CDR3 is CASSFLAGGLNEQFF. In DNA, the CDR3 is TGTGCCAGTAGTTTCCTAGCGGGGGGGCTCAATGAGCAGTTCTTC.

V usage is TRBV27 and J usage is TRBJ2-5, with 10 bases aligning to TRBD2. The V and J ends lost 4 bases and 7 bases, in that order; junction bases with no gene match: 6. The CDR3 is made up of 14 amino acids. CDR1 and CDR2 (germline): MNHEY, SMNVEV (reference sequence). CDR3 DNA: TGTGCCAGCAGTTCCCGGACTAGCGGTGTGACCCAGTACTTC. It encodes CASSSRTSGVTQYF.

The V and J genes are TRBV28 and TRBJ2-3, with TRBD1 matching over 7 bases. Looked up from germline, CDR1 is MDHEN and CDR2 is SYDVKM. With 8 bases clipped from V and 2 bases from J, the junction kept 13 bases outside the gene matches. The CDR3 is made up of 16 amino acids. The CDR3 nucleotides read TGTGCCAGCGGGACAATAGGGGACAGACTCACAGATACGCAGTATTTT. It is translated as CASGTIGDRLTDTQYF.

The chain recombines TRBV28 with TRBJ2-1; TRBD2 agrees at 9 bases. The length of the CDR3 is 15 residues. Germline V gene sequence: CDR1 MDHEN, CDR2 SYDVKM. Trimming removed 3 bases from V and 9 bases from J; junction bases left unmatched: 9. CDR3 sequence (DNA): TGTGCCAGCAGTTTTGTAGCGGGGGTCGCCGGTGAGCAGTTCTTC. As protein: CASSFVAGVAGEQFF.